A single sample gave rise to the 26 T cell receptor beta chains below, sequenced in a study of blood T cell repertoires in COVID-19. The method was immunoSEQ multiplex PCR; TCRdb's version includes in-frame clones alone and lacks a portion of them. The table lists approximately 170,000 clones, 82% of them singletons. The sequenced sample consisted of peripheral blood. The receptors derive from a woman older than 75 with active or convalescent COVID-19.

J is TRBJ2-7 and V is TRBV4-2; weak D call: TRBD1 (5 bases). CDR1 LGHNA and CDR2 YNFKEQ come from the germline V gene. There are 13 residues in the CDR3. The germline V and J ends were trimmed by 1 base and 6 bases, with 10 bases remaining between them. The CDR3 DNA follows: TGTGCCAGCAGCCAAGGACAGCCCCTCGAGCAGTACTTC. Protein sequence: CASSQGQPLEQYF.

The rearrangement joins TRBV19 to TRBJ1-5, with 9 bases fitting TRBD1. The V gene end was trimmed by 4 bases and the J gene end by 7 bases; junction bases not matched to a gene: 2. Germline V gives CDR1 LNHDA, CDR2 SQIVND (reference sequence). CDR3 length equals 13 residues. The CDR3 sequence is CASSRTGEQPQHF. The CDR3 bases are TGTGCCAGTAGTAGGACAGGGGAACAGCCCCAGCATTTT.

V and J are TRBV7-9 and TRBJ2-2, with 7 bases identical to TRBD1. After removal of 7 bases from V and 6 bases from J, the junction contained 11 bases not matched to a gene. The CDR3 extends over 15 amino acids. Germline V CDR1 and CDR2: SEHNR, FQNEAQ (reference sequence). The CDR3 DNA reads as TGTGCCAGCAACCCCCTCTGGGACAGCGCCGGGGAGCTGTTTTTT. Protein sequence: CASNPLWDSAGELFF.

This chain connects TRBV7-9 to TRBJ2-3; the match to TRBD1 covers 10 bases. This CDR3 spans 18 amino acids. Losses at the gene ends were 5 bases for V and 2 bases for J; bases not matched to a gene: 13. In germline, CDR1 is SEHNR, CDR2 FQNEAQ (reference sequence). CDR3 nucleotide sequence: TGTGCCAGCAGCCTAGGACGATGGACAGGGGGTAACACAGATACGCAGTATTTT. Its protein product is CASSLGRWTGGNTDTQYF. Full variable domain (rest looked up from reference TRBV7-9 and TRBJ2-3): DTGVSQNPRHKITKRGQNVTFRCDPISEHNRLYWYRQTLGQGPEFLTYFQNEAQLEKSRLLSDRFSAERPKGSFSTLEIQRTEQGDSAMYLCASSLGRWTGGNTDTQYFGPGTRLTVL.

This clone was observed a single time. The chain combines TRBV28 with TRBJ2-1, with 7 bases matching TRBD2. The junction had 4 bases not matched to a gene; V was cut back by 7 bases and J by 1 base. Per germline, CDR1 MDHEN and CDR2 SYDVKM. The CDR3 runs 14 residues. The CDR3 DNA sequence: TGTGCCAGCAAAGGAGCGGGGTCCTACAATGAGCAGTTCTTC. Amino acid sequence: CASKGAGSYNEQFF. The full variable domain, rest sourced from reference TRBV28 and TRBJ2-1, is DVKVTQSSRYLVKRTGEKVFLECVQDMDHENMFWYRQDPGLGLRLIYFSYDVKMKEKGDIPEGYSVSREKKERFSLILESASTNQTSMYLCASKGAGSYNEQFFGPGTRLTVL.

This clone occurred a few times. The chain joins TRBV6-2 or TRBV6-3 to TRBJ1-6; 7 bases are shared with TRBD1. CDR1 and CDR2 from the germline V gene are MNHEY and SVGEGT. The CDR3 totals 15 residues. J was trimmed by 7 bases and V by 6 bases; bases with no gene match: 9. The CDR3 loop is CASSSGQQLNSPLHF. The CDR3 DNA sequence: TGTGCCAGCAGCTCGGGACAGCAGTTGAATTCACCCCTCCACTTT.

This clone occurred a few times. CDR3 nucleotides: TGTGCCACCAGCAGAGATCGAGGCAGGGCTGGTGAAAAACTGTTTTTT. Amino acids: CATSRDRGRAGEKLFF. The chain has TRBV15 and TRBJ1-4, with D possibly TRBD1 on 5 matching bases. Per germline, CDR1 LNHNV and CDR2 YYDKDF (reference sequence). The V gene lost 0 bases and the J gene lost 7 bases, with 15 bases spanning the gap. The CDR3 is 16 amino acids.

The rearrangement uses TRBV24-1 and TRBJ1-1; weak D call: TRBD1 (6 bases). Germline CDR1 is KGHDR and CDR2 is SFDVKD. Trimming took off 9 bases at V and 6 bases at J, with 19 bases between the two ends. The CDR3 runs 14 residues. In nucleotides, the CDR3 is TGTGCCACCCAAGCAGGACAGCCCGAGGCTGAAGCTTTCTTT. Translation gives CATQAGQPEAEAFF.

The chain joins TRBV3-1 (or the pseudogene TRBV3-2) to TRBJ1-1; TRBD1 matches at 7 bases. Germline CDR1 is LGHDT and CDR2 is YNNKEL (reference sequence). The J segment lost 0 bases and the V segment lost 4 bases, leaving 2 bases of the junction unmatched. The CDR3 is made up of 14 amino acids. CDR3 in DNA: TGTGCCAGCAGCCGAGGACAGGTGAACACTGAAGCTTTCTTT. Translation gives CASSRGQVNTEAFF.

This clone has only one observation. V gene TRBV7-8 combines with J gene TRBJ2-2, with a possible D match to TRBD1 (6 bases). Trimming left V 7 bases short and J 4 bases short, with 13 bases between. The CDR3 loop spans 14 amino acids. Germline V gene sequence: CDR1 SGHVS, CDR2 FQNEAQ. CDR3 sequence reads: CASKGTGTTGELFF. In DNA, the CDR3 is TGTGCCAGCAAGGGAACAGGGACCACCGGGGAGCTGTTTTTT.

V is TRBV2 and J is TRBJ2-4; D is unclear. Trimming left V 8 bases short and J 0 bases short, with 8 bases between. The CDR3 extends over 13 amino acids. Germline V lookup: CDR1 SNHLY, CDR2 FYNNEI. This CDR3 is CASGVVAKNIQYF. The CDR3 DNA sequence: TGTGCCAGCGGAGTAGTAGCCAAAAACATTCAGTACTTC.

The rearrangement links TRBV5-1 to TRBJ1-1; D is undetermined. The V and J ends lost 5 bases and 5 bases respectively, with 19 bases between them. There are 15 residues in the CDR3. From germline, CDR1 is SGHRS and CDR2 YFSETQ. CDR3 in DNA: TGCGCCAGCAGTCAATATGCCGGAGTGGAGACTGAAGCTTTCTTT. Translating it yields CASSQYAGVETEAFF.

The J gene is TRBJ1-2, the V gene TRBV4-1; 12 bases are a match to TRBD1. Per germline, CDR1 MGHRA and CDR2 YSYEKL. This CDR3 comprises 19 residues. V shed 0 bases, J shed 7 bases, and the junction held 15 bases outside the gene matches. The DNA for the CDR3 is TGCGCCAGCAGCCAAGAAGGATTGGGGACAGGGGGCGTTAAGGTTGGCTACACCTTC. As protein: CASSQEGLGTGGVKVGYTF.

This chain joins TRBV19 and TRBJ1-1; D might be TRBD1 (5 bases). The CDR3 loop spans 18 amino acids. Trimming shortened V by 6 bases and J by 8 bases, and 31 bases separated the two germline ends. Germline values: CDR1 LNHDA, CDR2 SQIVND (reference sequence). CDR3 region: CASRPKPGSVSGGMEAFF. The CDR3 DNA sequence: TGTGCCAGTAGGCCTAAGCCAGGGTCTGTGTCGGGGGGGATGGAAGCTTTCTTT.

The chain couples TRBV19 to TRBJ2-5, with 9 bases that match TRBD2. The CDR3 is made up of 15 amino acids. V lost 7 bases, J lost 7 bases, and 13 bases stayed unmatched. Germline CDR1 and CDR2: LNHDA and SQIVND (reference sequence). The CDR3: CASTPVAGGPGTQYF. The CDR3 nucleotides are TGTGCCAGTACCCCCGTGGCGGGAGGGCCTGGGACCCAGTACTTC.

This rearrangement joins TRBV7-3 to TRBJ2-3; D unresolved. The CDR3 spans 15 residues. The ends were cut back, 6 bases at V and 4 bases at J, with 17 bases in the middle. CDR1 is SGHTA, CDR2 FQGTGA, per germline. CDR3 protein: CASRLSPSRPDTQYF. The CDR3 bases are TGTGCCAGCAGGCTTAGCCCGAGCCGCCCAGATACGCAGTATTTT.

The CDR3 DNA follows: TGCAGCGTTGAAGATGGAGGGCAGCCCCAGCATTTT. Translating it yields CSVEDGGQPQHF. The V and J genes are TRBV29-1 and TRBJ1-5; D remains ambiguous. CDR1 and CDR2 (germline): SQVTM, ANQGSEA. Trimming pared 0 bases from V and 7 bases from J, leaving 7 bases between. The length of the CDR3 is 12 residues.

V is TRBV12-3 or TRBV12-4 and J is TRBJ2-2; D is unresolved. The CDR3 loop spans 13 amino acids. Trimming cost V 2 bases and J 3 bases, with 4 bases left between them. CDR3 sequence reads: CASSLTDTGELFF. CDR3 nucleotides: TGTGCCAGCAGTTTAACAGACACCGGGGAGCTGTTTTTT.

The chain combines TRBV9 with TRBJ2-5; 8 bases agree with TRBD1. Germline CDR1 and CDR2: SGDLS and YYNGEE. CDR3 length: 14 amino acids. J was trimmed by 5 bases and V by 3 bases; bases with no gene match: 6. This CDR3 is CASSAGQGGETQYF. CDR3 DNA sequence: TGTGCCAGCAGCGCCGGACAGGGTGGGGAGACCCAGTACTTC. The complete variable domain, with remaining parts taken from reference TRBV9 and TRBJ2-5, reads DSGVTQTPKHLITATGQRVTLRCSPRSGDLSVYWYQQSLDQGLQFLIQYYNGEERAKGNILERFSAQQFPDLHSELNLSSLELGDSALYFCASSAGQGGETQYFGPGTRLLVL.

The gene calls are TRBV2 and TRBJ1-5, with D maybe TRBD1 (5 bases). Trimming stripped 4 bases from V and 1 base from J, with 8 bases between. CDR3 length: 14 residues. Germline-derived CDR1 and CDR2 are SNHLY and FYNNEI. The DNA for the CDR3 is TGTGCCAGCAGTGCACAGGTGAGCAATCAGCCCCAGCATTTT. It specifies CASSAQVSNQPQHF.

V is TRBV12-3 or TRBV12-4 and J is TRBJ1-1; D gene ambiguous. CDR3 length: 13 residues. With 6 bases removed from V and 1 base from J, the gap between germline ends came to 9 bases. This CDR3 reads CASSSAENTEAFF. The CDR3 DNA is TGTGCCAGCAGCTCTGCGGAGAACACTGAAGCTTTCTTT.

The chain combines TRBV24-1 with TRBJ1-2, with TRBD1 matching over 10 bases. The CDR3 extends over 14 amino acids. V was pared by 1 base and J by 10 bases, with 5 bases of the junction left unmatched. Germline V gene sequence: CDR1 KGHDR, CDR2 SFDVKD. The CDR3, as DNA: TGTGCCACCAGTGATTTTTCGGGACAGGGGACCTACACCTTC. Protein: CATSDFSGQGTYTF.

V usage is TRBV5-8 and J usage is TRBJ1-4; 9 nucleotides agree with TRBD1. Trimming at V came to 0 bases and at J to 7 bases, leaving 4 bases not matched to a gene. CDR1 and CDR2 (germline): SGHTS, YDEGEE. The CDR3 runs to 15 residues. The CDR3 spells CASSLAGTGSEKLFF. For the CDR3, the DNA is TGTGCCAGCAGCTTGGCCGGGACAGGGAGTGAAAAACTGTTTTTT.

The chain couples TRBV5-1 to TRBJ2-7, with 11 bases fitting TRBD2. V shed 3 bases and J 3 bases; nucleotides not matched to a gene: 11. The CDR3 sequence is 17 residues long. CDR1 is SGHRS, CDR2 YFSETQ, per germline. The chain's CDR3 is CASSSSLSTSGSYEQYF. The CDR3 DNA is TGCGCCAGCAGCTCCTCCCTTTCTACTAGCGGGAGCTACGAGCAGTACTTC.

The chain carries TRBV30 and TRBJ2-7, with a tentative D call TRBD1 (7 bases). Trimming took off 0 bases at V and 0 bases at J, with 12 bases between the two ends. In germline, CDR1 is GTSNPN, CDR2 SVGIG (reference sequence). The CDR3 is made up of 15 amino acids. The CDR3 sequence is CAWSVGGTDSYEQYF. The DNA of the CDR3 is TGTGCCTGGAGTGTTGGAGGGACAGACTCCTACGAGCAGTACTTC.

This clone was detected only once. The rearrangement links TRBV19 to TRBJ2-1, with 8 bases lining up with TRBD1. The CDR3 is made up of 16 amino acids. V gave up 3 bases and J gave up 5 bases; unmatched junction bases: 9. From germline, CDR1 is LNHDA and CDR2 SQIVND (reference sequence). The chain's CDR3 is CASSMPRGQGDNEQFF. CDR3 nucleotide sequence: TGTGCCAGTAGTATGCCCCGTGGACAGGGCGACAATGAGCAGTTCTTC.